This T cell receptor beta chain was documented in a study of blood T cell repertoires in COVID-19. This CDR3 has 11 residues. Method: immunoSEQ multiplex PCR; TCRdb's copy keeps in-frame clones and lacks some. Here the sample spans some 390,000 clones, around 87% being singletons. The TCR originated in a human donor in a cohort sampled during active COVID-19. V usage is TRBV21-1 and J usage is TRBJ1-1; the D segment call TRBD1 is taken from the table without a DNA check. TRBV21-1 has pseudogene status. The specimen sequenced was peripheral blood. CDR3 DNA sequence: TGTGCCAGCAGCGCCCTGACAGCAGCTTTCTTT. Translation gives CASSALTAAFF.